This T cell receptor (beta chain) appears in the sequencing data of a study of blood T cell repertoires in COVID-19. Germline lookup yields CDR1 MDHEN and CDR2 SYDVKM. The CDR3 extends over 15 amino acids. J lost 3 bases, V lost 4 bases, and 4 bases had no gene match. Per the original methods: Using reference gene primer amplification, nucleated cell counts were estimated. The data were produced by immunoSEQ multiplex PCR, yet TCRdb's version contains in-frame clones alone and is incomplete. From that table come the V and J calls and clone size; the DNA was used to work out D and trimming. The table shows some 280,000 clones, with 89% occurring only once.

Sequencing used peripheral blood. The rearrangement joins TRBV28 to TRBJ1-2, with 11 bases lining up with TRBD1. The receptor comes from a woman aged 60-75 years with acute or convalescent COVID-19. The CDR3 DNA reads TGTGCCAGCAGTTCTAGGACAGGGGGCCACTATGGCTACACCTTC. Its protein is CASSSRTGGHYGYTF.